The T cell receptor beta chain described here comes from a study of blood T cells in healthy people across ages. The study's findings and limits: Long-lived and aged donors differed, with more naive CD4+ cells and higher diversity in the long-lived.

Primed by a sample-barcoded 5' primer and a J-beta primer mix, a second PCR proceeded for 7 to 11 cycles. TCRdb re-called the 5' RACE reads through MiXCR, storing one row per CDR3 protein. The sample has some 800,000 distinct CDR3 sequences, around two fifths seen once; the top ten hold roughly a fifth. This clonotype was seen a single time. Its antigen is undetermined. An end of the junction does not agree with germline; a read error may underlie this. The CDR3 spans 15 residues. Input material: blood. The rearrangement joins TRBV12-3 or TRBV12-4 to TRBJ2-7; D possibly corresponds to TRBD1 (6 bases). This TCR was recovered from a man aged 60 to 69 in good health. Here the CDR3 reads CAGSTSGAYAHEQYF. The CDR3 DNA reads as TGTGCCGGCAGTACCTCAGGGGCATACGCCCACGAGCAGTACTTC.